This T cell receptor beta chain was recovered during a study of beta chain features in type 1 diabetes. Study-wide results and caveats: Researchers report that Type 1 diabetes patients had moderately but significantly shorter TCRB CDR3s across all four CD4+ subsets.

The isolated RNA, all of it, was reverse transcribed, so expressed TCRB transcripts were what got sequenced. Method: immunoSEQ multiplex PCR; TCRdb's copy keeps in-frame clones and lacks some. Among about 370,000 clones listed, 9.6% were seen once. About this clone itself: Its antigen is not known.

This CDR3 spans 13 amino acids. Germline-derived CDR1 and CDR2 are SGHRS and YFSETQ. Deletions cut 4 bases from V and 7 bases from J, with 12 bases between. This receptor was taken from a man aged 25-40 years with type 1 diabetes. What was sequenced was central memory CD4+ T cells from blood. The J gene is TRBJ2-1, the V gene TRBV5-1, with no clear D. CDR3 residues: CASSLRWGNEQFF. CDR3 coding DNA: TGCGCCAGCAGCCTCCGGTGGGGAAATGAGCAGTTCTTC.